Listed below are T cell receptor beta chains from one sample, sequenced in a study of OX40 agonist ivuxolimab in advanced cancers. Here immunoSEQ multiplex PCR was the method, and the copy in TCRdb shows in-frame clones only, minus some. Among 71,000 or so clones listed, around 81% were seen once. Sequencing used CD4+ or CD8+ T cells sorted from blood, obtained in a trial of the OX40 agonist ivuxolimab. All receptors derive from an adult with an advanced solid tumor such as melanoma, head and neck, liver or kidney cancer. The CDR3 runs from the conserved cysteine through the conserved F or W. The D gene is left open where the match is weak. A clone size is listed for some rows: how often the clone was seen (once, few, many), or a class if it is expanded.

j_call clone_size v_call d_call cdr3_nt cdr3_aa
TRBJ1-5 medium-sized TRBV28 - TGTGCCAGCAGGGGATCCGGGGACAGCAATCAGCCCCAGCATTTT CASRGSGDSNQPQHF
TRBJ2-6 - TRBV18 TRBD1 TGTGCCAGCTCACCGCAAACAGGGGATTATGGGGCCAACGTCCTGACTTTC CASSPQTGDYGANVLTF
TRBJ1-2 - TRBV5-1 TRBD1 TGCGCCAGCAGCGAAAGGACAGGGGGTAACTATGGCTACACCTTC CASSERTGGNYGYTF
TRBJ2-3 - TRBV2 - TGTGCCAGCAGTGGGCAGGGCACAGATACGCAGTATTTT CASSGQGTDTQYF
TRBJ1-2 once TRBV14 - TGTGCCAGCAGTAGAGACAGTGTCTATGGCTACACCTTC CASSRDSVYGYTF
TRBJ2-5 once TRBV5-4 TRBD1 TGTGCCAGCAGCTTGGCCGGACAGGGGCGAGAGACCCAGTACTTC CASSLAGQGRETQYF
TRBJ2-2 - TRBV2 TRBD2 TGTGCCAGCAGTGATCAACTAGCGGGGGGGGAGCTGTTTTTT CASSDQLAGGELFF
TRBJ1-1 - TRBV29-1 - TGCAGCGCCCCGTCTCGAAACACTGAAGCTTTCTTT CSAPSRNTEAFF
TRBJ2-3 - TRBV25-1 - TGTGCCAGCAGTTTAGCGGATACGCAGTATTTT CASSLADTQYF
TRBJ1-3 - TRBV9 - TGTGCCAGCAGCGACAAGAAGGGACATAAAACTGGAAACACCATATATTTT CASSDKKGHKTGNTIYF
TRBJ2-7 - TRBV15 TRBD2 TGTGCCACCAGCAGGGGAGGGACGGTTTACGAGCAGTACTTC CATSRGGTVYEQYF
TRBJ2-5 - TRBV5-1 TRBD1 TGCGCCAGCAGTCCCGACAGGGTAGAGACCCAGTACTTC CASSPDRVETQYF
TRBJ2-1 - TRBV28 TRBD2 TGTGCCAGCAGAAGGGCGGGAGGCGAGTACAATGAGCAGTTCTTC CASRRAGGEYNEQFF
TRBJ2-2 - TRBV7-2 - TGTGCCAGCAGCCCCGGTCTGGGTGCCGGCACCGGGGAGCTGTTTTTT CASSPGLGAGTGELFF
TRBJ1-1 - TRBV28 TRBD1 TGTGCCAGCAGTCAACAGGGGGAAGCTTTCTTT CASSQQGEAFF
TRBJ2-7 - TRBV7-6 - TGTGCCAGCAGCTTCGGGGTGTGGAACGAGCAGTACTTC CASSFGVWNEQYF
TRBJ1-1 - TRBV5-4 TRBD1 TGTGCCAGCAGCCTCGACGACAGGGGTTTCACTGAAGCTTTCTTT CASSLDDRGFTEAFF
TRBJ1-5 - TRBV2 - TGTGCCAGCAAGGGGGGGAATAGCAATCAGCCCCAGCATTTT CASKGGNSNQPQHF
TRBJ2-7 - TRBV19 TRBD1 TGTGCCAGTAGCGATGGGACAGGGAGCGAGCAGTACTTC CASSDGTGSEQYF
TRBJ2-5 - TRBV5-1 - TGCGCCAGCAGCTTGGCCGAGCGGGAGACCCAGTACTTC CASSLAERETQYF
TRBJ2-1 - TRBV4-2 TRBD2 TGTGCCAGCAGCCAAGGGACTAGCGGGGGGACGTACAATGAGCAGTTCTTC CASSQGTSGGTYNEQFF
TRBJ2-3 - TRBV6-4 - TGTGCCAGCAGCGTACAGGCTAGCACAGATACGCAGTATTTT CASSVQASTDTQYF
TRBJ2-5 once TRBV10-2 TRBD2 TGCGCCAGCAGTGAGTCGGGACTAGCGGGGCGAATACAAGAGACCCAGTACTTC CASSESGLAGRIQETQYF
TRBJ2-2 few TRBV18 - TGTGCCAGCTCACTACAGGGACAGAACACCGGGGAGCTGTTTTTT CASSLQGQNTGELFF
TRBJ2-4 - TRBV6-6 TRBD2 TGTGCCAGCAGTTACGGTCGGGAGGGAGCCAAAAACATTCAGTACTTC CASSYGREGAKNIQYF
TRBJ2-3 - TRBV10-3 - TGTGCCATCAGTGCACGACAGAAGCCCACAGATACGCAGTATTTT CAISARQKPTDTQYF
TRBJ1-1 - TRBV13 - TGTGCCAGCAGCTTATTCTATCTGGGGGCTGAAGCTTTCTTT CASSLFYLGAEAFF
TRBJ2-3 - TRBV30 TRBD1 TGTGCCTGGAGGACAGGGGCTAGCACAGATACGCAGTATTTT CAWRTGASTDTQYF
TRBJ2-7 once TRBV5-4 TRBD2 TGTGCCAGCAGCTTGGGATCCGGACTAGCGGAGCAGTACTTC CASSLGSGLAEQYF
TRBJ2-1 - TRBV11-2 TRBD2 TGTGCCAGCAGCTTAGGTATTTTCCTAGCGGGGGATGAGCAGTTCTTC CASSLGIFLAGDEQFF
TRBJ2-5 once TRBV28 - TGTGCCAGCAGTCCCCGGCAGGGTAAGGGCGAGACCCAGTACTTC CASSPRQGKGETQYF
TRBJ1-1 - TRBV18 TRBD1 TGTGCCAGCTCACCCCGACAGGGCCCTTCGAACACTGAAGCTTTCTTT CASSPRQGPSNTEAFF
TRBJ1-1 - TRBV28 - TGTGCCAGCAGCTCTCCCCGAGGGACCCAACAAGGAAACACTGAAGCTTTCTTT CASSSPRGTQQGNTEAFF
TRBJ1-3 - TRBV6-5 - TGTGCCAGCAGTTATCGGGACGATGGAAACACCATATATTTT CASSYRDDGNTIYF